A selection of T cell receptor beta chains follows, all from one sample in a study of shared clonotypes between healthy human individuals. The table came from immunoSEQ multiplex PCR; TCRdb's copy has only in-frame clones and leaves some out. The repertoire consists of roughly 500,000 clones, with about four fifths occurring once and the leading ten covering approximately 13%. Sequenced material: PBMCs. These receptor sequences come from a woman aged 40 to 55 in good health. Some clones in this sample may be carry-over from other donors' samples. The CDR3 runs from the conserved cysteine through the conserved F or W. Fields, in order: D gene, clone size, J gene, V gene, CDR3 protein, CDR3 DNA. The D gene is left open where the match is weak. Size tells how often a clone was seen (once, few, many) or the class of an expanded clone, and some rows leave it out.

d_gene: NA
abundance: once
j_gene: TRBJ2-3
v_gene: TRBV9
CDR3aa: CASSVEIGADTQYF
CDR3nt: TGTGCCAGCAGCGTAGAGATAGGGGCAGATACGCAGTATTTT

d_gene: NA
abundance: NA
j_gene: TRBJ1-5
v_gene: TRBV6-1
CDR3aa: CASSEGPIQPQHF
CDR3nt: TGTGCCAGCAGTGAAGGTCCGATTCAGCCCCAGCATTTT

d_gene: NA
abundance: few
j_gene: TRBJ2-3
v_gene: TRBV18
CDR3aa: CASSPLGGWGDTQYF
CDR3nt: TGTGCCAGCTCACCACTCGGTGGGTGGGGAGATACGCAGTATTTT

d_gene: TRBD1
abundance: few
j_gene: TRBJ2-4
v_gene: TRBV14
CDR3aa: CASSARDRLGIQYF
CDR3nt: TGTGCCAGCAGCGCCCGGGACAGGTTGGGCATTCAGTACTTC

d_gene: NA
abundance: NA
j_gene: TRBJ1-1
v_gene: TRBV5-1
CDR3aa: CASSSTGVGNTEAFF
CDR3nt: TGCGCCAGCAGTTCTACGGGGGTAGGGAACACTGAAGCTTTCTTT

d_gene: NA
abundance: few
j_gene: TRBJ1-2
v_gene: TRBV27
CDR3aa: CASSSPPHYYGYTF
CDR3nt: TGTGCCAGCAGTTCCCCGCCACATTACTATGGCTACACCTTC

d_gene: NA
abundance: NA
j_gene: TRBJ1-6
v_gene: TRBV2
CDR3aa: CASSDTLNSPLHF
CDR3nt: TGTGCCAGCAGTGACACCTTGAATTCACCCCTCCACTTT

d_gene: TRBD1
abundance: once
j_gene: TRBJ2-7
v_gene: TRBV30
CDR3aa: CAWSPGQGILYEQYF
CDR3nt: TGTGCCTGGAGTCCGGGACAGGGGATTTTATACGAGCAGTACTTC

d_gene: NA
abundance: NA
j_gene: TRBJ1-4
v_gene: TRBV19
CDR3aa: CASSRSFSNEKLFF
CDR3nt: TGTGCCAGTAGTCGGAGTTTCTCTAATGAAAAACTGTTTTTT

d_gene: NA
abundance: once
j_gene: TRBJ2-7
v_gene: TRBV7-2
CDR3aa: CASSLQGSHEQYF
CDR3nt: TGTGCCAGCAGCTTACAGGGATCCCACGAGCAGTACTTC

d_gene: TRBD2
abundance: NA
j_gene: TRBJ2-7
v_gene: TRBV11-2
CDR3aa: CASSFSGTYEQYF
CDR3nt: TGTGCCAGCAGCTTTAGCGGGACGTACGAGCAGTACTTC

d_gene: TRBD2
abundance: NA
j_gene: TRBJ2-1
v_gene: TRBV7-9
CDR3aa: CASRGRLAGGLDNEQFF
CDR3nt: TGTGCCAGCAGGGGGAGACTAGCGGGAGGGCTCGACAATGAGCAGTTCTTC

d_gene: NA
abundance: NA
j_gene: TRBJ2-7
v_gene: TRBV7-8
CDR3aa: CASSAEDSYSYEQYF
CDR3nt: TGTGCCAGCAGCGCAGAGGACAGCTACTCCTACGAGCAGTACTTC

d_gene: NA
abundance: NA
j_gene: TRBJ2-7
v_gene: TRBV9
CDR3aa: CASSVGPSSYEQYF
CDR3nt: TGTGCCAGCAGCGTAGGGCCGAGCTCCTACGAGCAGTACTTC

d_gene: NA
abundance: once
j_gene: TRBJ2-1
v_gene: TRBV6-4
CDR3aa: CASSSGAYNEQFF
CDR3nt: TGTGCCAGCAGCTCTGGGGCGTACAATGAGCAGTTCTTC

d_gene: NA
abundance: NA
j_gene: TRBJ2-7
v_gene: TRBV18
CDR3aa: CASSPGANEQYF
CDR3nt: TGTGCCAGCTCACCGGGAGCTAACGAGCAGTACTTC

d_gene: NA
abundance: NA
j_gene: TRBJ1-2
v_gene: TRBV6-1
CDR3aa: CASRAGDLGYGYTF
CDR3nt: TGTGCCAGCAGGGCCGGGGACTTGGGCTATGGCTACACCTTC

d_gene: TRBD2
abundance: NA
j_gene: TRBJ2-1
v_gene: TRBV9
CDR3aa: CASSSGLAYPSSSYNEQFF
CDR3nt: TGTGCCAGCAGCTCCGGACTAGCCTATCCCTCCTCCTCCTACAATGAGCAGTTCTTC

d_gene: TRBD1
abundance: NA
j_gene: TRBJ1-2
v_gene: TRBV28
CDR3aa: CASSSDRDDYGYTF
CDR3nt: TGTGCCAGCAGTTCGGACAGGGATGACTATGGCTACACCTTC

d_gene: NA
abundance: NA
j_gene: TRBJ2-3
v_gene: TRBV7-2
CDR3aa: CASSSGVASTDTQYF
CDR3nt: TGTGCCAGCAGCTCAGGGGTGGCCAGCACAGATACGCAGTATTTT

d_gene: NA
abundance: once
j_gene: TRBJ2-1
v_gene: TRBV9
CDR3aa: CASSALATRYNEQFF
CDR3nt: TGTGCCAGCAGCGCCCTAGCGACCCGCTACAATGAGCAGTTCTTC

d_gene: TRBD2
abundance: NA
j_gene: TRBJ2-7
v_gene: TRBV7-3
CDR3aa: CASSLGGGAGEQYF
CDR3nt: TGTGCCAGCAGCTTGGGCGGGGGGGCTGGCGAGCAGTACTTC

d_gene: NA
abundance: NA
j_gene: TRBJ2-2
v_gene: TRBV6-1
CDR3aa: CASSEAQYTAVLAGELFF
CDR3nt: TGTGCCAGCAGTGAAGCCCAGTACACCGCGGTGTTGGCCGGGGAGCTGTTTTTT

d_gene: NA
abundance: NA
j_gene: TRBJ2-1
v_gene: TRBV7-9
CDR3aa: CASSLVVGEQFF
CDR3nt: TGTGCCAGCAGCTTAGTTGTAGGTGAGCAGTTCTTC

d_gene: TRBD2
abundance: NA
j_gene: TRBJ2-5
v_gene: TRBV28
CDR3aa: CASNSGLAGGETQYF
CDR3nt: TGTGCCAGCAACTCGGGACTAGCGGGAGGAGAGACCCAGTACTTC

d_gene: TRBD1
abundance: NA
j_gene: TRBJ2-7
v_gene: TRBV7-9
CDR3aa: CASSSSRTGAGPYEQYF
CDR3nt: TGTGCCAGCAGCTCGTCCCGCACAGGGGCCGGCCCCTACGAGCAGTACTTC

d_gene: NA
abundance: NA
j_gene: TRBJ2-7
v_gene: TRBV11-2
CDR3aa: CASSPLGFYEQYF
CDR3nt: TGTGCCAGCAGCCCCCTCGGATTCTACGAGCAGTACTTC

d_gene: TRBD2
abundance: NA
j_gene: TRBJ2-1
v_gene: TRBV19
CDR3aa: CASKIQRDNNEQFF
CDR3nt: TGTGCCAGTAAGATCCAGCGGGATAACAATGAGCAGTTCTTC